Listed here are 24 T cell receptor beta chains from one sample, sequenced in a study of identical twins. TCRdb recomputed calls from the 5' RACE reads with MiXCR, one row per CDR3 protein. The repertoire consists of 120,000 to 150,000 distinct CDR3 sequences, with 3% to 4.5% occurring once and the leading ten covering 8.1%. The sequencing sample was made of memory T cells sorted from blood. These receptor sequences come from a man between 18 and 35 years old in good health.

The chain is built from TRBV15 and TRBJ1-5, with D possibly TRBD1 on 5 matching bases. The CDR3 sequence is 15 residues long. Trimming stripped 3 bases from V and 2 bases from J, with 11 bases between. Germline V lookup: CDR1 LNHNV, CDR2 YYDKDF (reference sequence). CDR3 protein: CATSRGGGGNQPQHF. CDR3 sequence (DNA): TGTGCCACCAGCAGGGGCGGGGGGGGCAATCAGCCCCAGCATTTT. The full variable domain, completed using reference TRBV15 and TRBJ1-5, is DAMVIQNPRYQVTQFGKPVTLSCSQTLNHNVMYWYQQKSSQAPKLLFHYYDKDFNNEADTPDNFQSRRPNTSFCFLDIRSPGLGDTAMYLCATSRGGGGNQPQHFGDGTRLSIL.

This clonotype was observed at least ten times. The chain carries TRBV19 and TRBJ1-5; D is perhaps TRBD1 (5 bases). With 10 bases removed from V and 0 bases from J, the gap between germline ends came to 22 bases. CDR1 is LNHDA and CDR2 is SQIVND in the germline V gene (reference sequence). This CDR3 is built from 17 residues. The CDR3 sequence: CATTRSSGLYSNQPQHF. The CDR3 nucleotides read TGTGCCACCACGCGCTCCTCGGGACTGTATAGCAATCAGCCCCAGCATTTT. The whole variable domain, filled in from reference TRBV19 and TRBJ1-5, reads DGGITQSPKYLFRKEGQNVTLSCEQNLNHDAMYWYRQDPGQGLRLIYYSQIVNDFQKGDIAEGYSVSREKKESFPLTVTSAQKNPTAFYLCATTRSSGLYSNQPQHFGDGTRLSIL.

The V call is TRBV5-1, the J call TRBJ1-5, with TRBD1 matching 7 bases. The CDR3 length is 15 residues. Germline assignment: CDR1 SGHRS and CDR2 YFSETQ. V was pared by 1 base and J by 3 bases, with 4 bases of the junction left unmatched. CDR3 protein: CASSLSQGDNQPQHF. The CDR3 DNA reads as TGCGCCAGCAGCTTGAGCCAGGGGGACAATCAGCCCCAGCATTTT. The complete variable domain, with remaining parts taken from reference TRBV5-1 and TRBJ1-5, reads KAGVTQTPRYLIKTRGQQVTLSCSPISGHRSVSWYQQTPGQGLQFLFEYFSETQRNKGNFPGRFSGRQFSNSRSEMNVSTLELGDSALYLCASSLSQGDNQPQHFGDGTRLSIL.

This clonotype was counted ten times or more. The chain employs TRBV4-3 and TRBJ2-1, with no clear D. From germline, CDR1 is LGHNA and CDR2 YSLEER. This CDR3 contains 13 residues. V was trimmed by 0 bases and J by 2 bases, leaving 2 bases between them. The CDR3 sequence is CASSQDPYNEQFF. The CDR3 DNA reads as TGCGCCAGCAGCCAAGATCCCTACAATGAGCAGTTCTTC.

This clonotype was seen repeatedly, ten times or more. The chain combines TRBV3-1 with TRBJ2-1, with no clear D. The CDR3 has 16 amino acids. Per germline, CDR1 LGHDT and CDR2 YNNKEL (reference sequence). Trimming took off 4 bases at V and 0 bases at J, with 13 bases between the two ends. The CDR3 DNA follows: TGTGCCAGCAGCCCTACGGTCCTGAGCTCCTACAATGAGCAGTTCTTC. Translating it yields CASSPTVLSSYNEQFF.

Ten or more counts support this clonotype. The chain carries TRBV20-1 and TRBJ2-5; 11 nucleotides align to TRBD2. The CDR3 runs 19 residues. The J segment lost 1 base and the V segment lost 0 bases, leaving 13 bases of the junction unmatched. CDR1 and CDR2 (germline): DFQATT, SNEGSKA (reference sequence). The CDR3 DNA reads TGCAGTGCTAGAGATCGGGGGGCTATTGGGACTAGCGGCCAAGAGACCCAGTACTTC. This sequence encodes CSARDRGAIGTSGQETQYF.

In its sample, this clonotype was seen many times. The J gene is TRBJ2-1, the V gene TRBV20-1, with 7 bases aligning to TRBD2. With V trimmed by 0 bases and J by 7 bases, 6 bases remained unmatched. The CDR3 extends over 14 amino acids. The germline CDR1 and CDR2 sequences are DFQATT and SNEGSKA (reference sequence). CDR3 residues: CSARDPAGVNEQFF. The CDR3, as DNA: TGCAGTGCTAGAGATCCGGCGGGAGTAAATGAGCAGTTCTTC.

Many counts were recorded for this clonotype. This chain connects TRBV29-1 to TRBJ1-1, with D unresolved. CDR3 length: 13 residues. Germline lookup yields CDR1 SQVTM and CDR2 ANQGSEA. V lost 7 bases, J lost 0 bases, and 12 bases lay in between. This chain's CDR3 is CSAAVGLNTEAFF. In DNA form, the CDR3 reads TGCAGCGCCGCGGTGGGCCTGAACACTGAAGCTTTCTTT. Together with reference TRBV29-1 and TRBJ1-1, the CDR3 gives the full variable domain: SAVISQKPSRDICQRGTSLTIQCQVDSQVTMMFWYRQQPGQSLTLIATANQGSEATYESGFVIDKFPISRPNLTFSTLTVSNMSPEDSSIYLCSAAVGLNTEAFFGQGTRLTVV.

To note about this clonotype: A much larger clone is a single base away; this may be a read error. The conserved phenylalanine or tryptophan normally closing the CDR3 is absent here, so this likely arose from a read error. V usage is TRBV7-6 and J usage is TRBJ2-1; 7 nucleotides align to TRBD1. The V and J ends lost 5 bases and 4 bases, in that order; junction bases with no gene match: 8. From germline, CDR1 is SGHVS and CDR2 FNYEAQ. The CDR3 totals 15 residues. Here the CDR3 reads CASSTAGTDYNEQFS. In nucleotides, the CDR3 is TGTGCCAGCAGCACCGCAGGGACAGATTACAATGAGCAGTTCTCC.

This clonotype came up a few times. The V call is TRBV30, the J call TRBJ2-4, with 8 positions matching TRBD2. Trimming cost V 4 bases and J 3 bases; bases outside gene matches: 5. The germline CDR1 and CDR2 sequences are GTSNPN and SVGIG (reference sequence). The CDR3 is made up of 14 amino acids. The CDR3 DNA follows: TGTGCCTGGACCAAACGGGGGGGCAAAAACATTCAGTACTTC. This sequence encodes CAWTKRGGKNIQYF.

This clonotype was picked up many times. V usage is TRBV24-1 and J usage is TRBJ2-1, with 9 bases identical to TRBD2. Per germline, CDR1 KGHDR and CDR2 SFDVKD. V trimming: 4 bases; J trimming: 8 bases; junction bases outside the gene matches: 11. The CDR3 loop spans 16 amino acids. The CDR3 DNA sequence: TGTGCCACCAGTGACCCTCGACTAGCGGTCCCGGATGAGCAGTTCTTC. Protein sequence: CATSDPRLAVPDEQFF.

At least ten counts were recorded for this clonotype. This chain links TRBV4-2 with TRBJ2-2; 8 bases are shared with TRBD2. This CDR3 is 17 amino acids long. With V trimmed by 3 bases and J by 0 bases, 6 bases remained unmatched. Germline values: CDR1 LGHNA, CDR2 YNFKEQ. The CDR3, as DNA: TGTGCCAGCAGCCACCCCATAGCGGGAACGAACACCGGGGAGCTGTTTTTT. It is translated as CASSHPIAGTNTGELFF.

This chain connects TRBV6-9 to TRBJ1-5; D is uncertain. The CDR3 extends over 15 amino acids. V was shortened by 8 bases and J by 6 bases, with 20 bases between the two germline ends. Germline values: CDR1 MNHGY, CDR2 SVAAGI. The CDR3 loop is CASRRGTLFCQPQHF. The DNA for the CDR3 is TGTGCCAGCCGACGCGGCACGCTTTTCTGTCAGCCCCAGCATTTT.

This clonotype was detected ten times or more. V gene TRBV30 combines with J gene TRBJ2-7, with D unclear. The length of the CDR3 is 12 residues. Germline CDR1 is GTSNPN and CDR2 is SVGIG (reference sequence). Trimming left V 0 bases short and J 2 bases short, with 5 bases between. Here the CDR3 DNA reads TGTGCCTGGAGTGTAGGTCCCTACGAGCAGTACGTC. Translated, it gives CAWSVGPYEQYV.

This clonotype was counted a few times. The rearrangement links TRBV7-2 to TRBJ2-3, with TRBD2 identical over 9 bases. Losses at the gene ends were 0 bases for V and 5 bases for J; bases not matched to a gene: 9. The germline V gene encodes CDR1 SGHTA and CDR2 FQGNSA. The CDR3 runs to 17 residues. CDR3 nucleotides: TGTGCCAGCAGCTTAGCATCGAGCAGCGGGAGGCAAGATACGCAGTATTTT. Amino acids: CASSLASSSGRQDTQYF.

The sample holds many counts of this clonotype. The chain couples TRBV12-3 or TRBV12-4 to TRBJ2-2; 9 nucleotides match TRBD2. CDR3 size: 16 residues. The J segment lost 0 bases and the V segment lost 5 bases, leaving 4 bases of the junction unmatched. CDR3 coding DNA: TGTGCCAGCAGTCTTCTAGCGGGGACGAACACCGGGGAGCTGTTTTTT. It yields the protein CASSLLAGTNTGELFF.

This clonotype has ten or more counts. V usage is TRBV12-3 or TRBV12-4 and J usage is TRBJ1-5; TRBD1 aligns across 7 bases. The CDR3 extends over 15 amino acids. The V segment lost 5 bases and the J segment 3 bases; nucleotides outside the gene matches: 7. DNA of the CDR3: TGTGCCAGCAGTCTCACCGGGACAGCCAATCAGCCCCAGCATTTT. The encoded protein is CASSLTGTANQPQHF.

This clonotype was seen many times. This chain links TRBV27 with TRBJ2-1, with a possible D match to TRBD2 (6 bases). Trimming cost V 3 bases and J 9 bases, with 12 bases left between them. Per germline, CDR1 MNHEY and CDR2 SMNVEV (reference sequence). CDR3 length: 13 amino acids. Written as DNA, the CDR3 is TGTGCCAGCAGTTTGAGGGAGGCTAGTGAGCAGTTCTTC. Amino acid sequence: CASSLREASEQFF.

In its sample, this clonotype was seen many times. This sequence joins TRBV7-2 and TRBJ2-2; no definite D call. Germline V gene data show CDR1 as SGHTA and CDR2 as FQGNSA. The length of the CDR3 is 13 residues. V was pared by 6 bases and J by 1 base, with 6 bases between. The CDR3 is CASSPVNTGELFF. CDR3 nucleotides: TGTGCCAGCAGTCCAGTGAACACCGGGGAGCTGTTTTTT.

In its sample, this clonotype was seen many times. V is TRBV12-3 or TRBV12-4 and J is TRBJ1-1, with TRBD1 as a possible D gene (5 bases). This CDR3 spans 13 amino acids. The V end lost 6 bases, the J end lost 4 bases, and 12 bases lay between the germline ends. The CDR3 region is CASSAGFGTEAFF. The DNA for the CDR3 is TGTGCCAGCAGCGCAGGGTTTGGCACTGAAGCTTTCTTT.

This clonotype was detected many times. The rearrangement links TRBV5-1 to TRBJ2-1; 10 positions match TRBD2. This CDR3 contains 16 residues. The germline gives CDR1 SGHRS, CDR2 YFSETQ. The ends lost 0 bases at V and 7 bases at J; junction bases unmatched: 7. CDR3 bases: TGCGCCAGCAGCTTGGACAGCGGGAGGGCGAGGAATGAGCAGTTCTTC. Amino acid sequence: CASSLDSGRARNEQFF.

Many counts were recorded for this clonotype. This chain uses TRBV3-1 with TRBJ2-4; TRBD2 matches 7 bases. The CDR3 length is 17 residues. The trim removed 1 base at V and 2 bases at J, leaving 8 bases unmatched. Germline V gene sequence: CDR1 LGHDT, CDR2 YNNKEL (reference sequence). CDR3 DNA sequence: TGTGCCAGCAGCCAAGTCGGGGGGTCATCTTCCAAAAACATTCAGTACTTC. This gives the protein CASSQVGGSSSKNIQYF.

This clonotype was observed many times. The V and J genes are TRBV4-3 and TRBJ2-5, with TRBD1 as a possible D gene (7 bases). Trimming shortened V by 0 bases and J by 7 bases, and 12 bases separated the two germline ends. The CDR3 is 14 residues long. Germline V gene lookup returns CDR1 LGHNA and CDR2 YSLEER. The DNA for the CDR3 is TGCGCCAGCAGCCAAGATTTCCAGGGGGGGACCCAGTACTTC. Protein sequence: CASSQDFQGGTQYF.

The table lists this clonotype with a few counts. The chain couples TRBV6-1 to TRBJ1-6; TRBD1 agrees at 7 bases. The J segment lost 7 bases and the V segment lost 4 bases, leaving 7 bases of the junction unmatched. The CDR3 covers 15 residues. Germline CDR1 MNHNS, CDR2 SASEGT. As DNA, the CDR3 is TGTGCCAGCAGTGCTCCGGGACAGCCAAATTCACCCCTCCACTTT. Amino acids: CASSAPGQPNSPLHF.